Shown below are 2 T cell receptor beta chains from a single sample sequenced in a study of cytomegalovirus exposure and HLA in healthy donors. Primers for the PCR totalled 60 Vbeta and 13 Jbeta. Sequencing used immunoSEQ multiplex PCR; TCRdb keeps in-frame clones, though not all of them. Here the sample table reports about 140,000 clones. Specimen: PBMCs. The receptor set was obtained from a male donor in good health and CMV-seronegative.

Here the CDR3 reads CASSVLDRVDNSPLHF. The CDR3, as DNA: TGTGCCAGCAGCGTACTGGACAGGGTAGATAATTCACCCCTCCACTTT. The chain joins TRBV9 to TRBJ1-6, with 8 bases that match TRBD1. CDR3 length: 16 residues. The germline V gene encodes CDR1 SGDLS and CDR2 YYNGEE. The V and J ends lost 1 base and 5 bases, in that order; junction bases with no gene match: 5.

The chain has TRBV4-2 and TRBJ1-3; D unclear. Per the germline V gene, CDR1 is LGHNA and CDR2 is YNFKEQ. This CDR3 is 18 amino acids long. The V end was cut by 4 bases, the J end by 4 bases, with 23 bases between. In DNA, the CDR3 is TGTGCCAGCAGCCTAGGACCGGAGGGTTTCGGTTCGGGAAACACCATATATTTT. Encoded protein: CASSLGPEGFGSGNTIYF.